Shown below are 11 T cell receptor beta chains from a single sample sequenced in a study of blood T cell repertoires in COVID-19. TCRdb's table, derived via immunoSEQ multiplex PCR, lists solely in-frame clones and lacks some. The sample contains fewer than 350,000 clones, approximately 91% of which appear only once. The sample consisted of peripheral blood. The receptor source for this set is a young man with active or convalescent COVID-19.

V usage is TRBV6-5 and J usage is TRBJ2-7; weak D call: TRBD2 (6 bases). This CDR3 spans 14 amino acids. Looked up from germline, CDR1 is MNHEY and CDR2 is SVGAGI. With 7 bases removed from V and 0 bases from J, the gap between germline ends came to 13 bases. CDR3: CASNGGWGSYEQYF. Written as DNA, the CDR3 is TGTGCCAGCAATGGGGGGTGGGGCTCCTACGAGCAGTACTTC.

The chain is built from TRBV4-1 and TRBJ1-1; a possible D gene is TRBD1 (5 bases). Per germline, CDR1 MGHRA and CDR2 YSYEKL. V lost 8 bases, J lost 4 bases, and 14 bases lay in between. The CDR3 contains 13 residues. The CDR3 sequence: CASSWGSGTEAFF. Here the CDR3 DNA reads TGCGCCAGCTCCTGGGGCAGTGGCACTGAAGCTTTCTTT.

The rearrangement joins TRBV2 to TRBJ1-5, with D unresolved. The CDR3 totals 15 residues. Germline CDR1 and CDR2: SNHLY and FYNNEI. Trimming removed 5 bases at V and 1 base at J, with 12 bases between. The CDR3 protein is CASSFRRGSNQPQHF. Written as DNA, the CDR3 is TGTGCCAGCAGTTTCCGACGGGGAAGCAATCAGCCCCAGCATTTT.

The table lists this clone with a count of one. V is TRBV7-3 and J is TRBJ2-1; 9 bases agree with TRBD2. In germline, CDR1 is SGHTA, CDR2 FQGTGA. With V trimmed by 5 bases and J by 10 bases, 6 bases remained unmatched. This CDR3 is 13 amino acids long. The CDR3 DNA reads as TGTGCCAGCAGCCACTACCTAGCGGGGGAGCAGTTCTTC. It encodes CASSHYLAGEQFF.

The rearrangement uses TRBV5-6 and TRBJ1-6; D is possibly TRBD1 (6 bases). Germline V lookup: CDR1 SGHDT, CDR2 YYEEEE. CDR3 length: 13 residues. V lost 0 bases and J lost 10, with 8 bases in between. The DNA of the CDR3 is TGTGCCAGCAGCTTGGCCGACAGGTCACCCCTCCACTTT. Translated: CASSLADRSPLHF.

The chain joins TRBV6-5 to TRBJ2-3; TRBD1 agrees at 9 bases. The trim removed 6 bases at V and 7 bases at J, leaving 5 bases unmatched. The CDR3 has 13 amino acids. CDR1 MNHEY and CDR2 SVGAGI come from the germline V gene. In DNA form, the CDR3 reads TGTGCCAGCAGGGGACAGGGTCGGTATACGCAGTATTTT. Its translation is CASRGQGRYTQYF.

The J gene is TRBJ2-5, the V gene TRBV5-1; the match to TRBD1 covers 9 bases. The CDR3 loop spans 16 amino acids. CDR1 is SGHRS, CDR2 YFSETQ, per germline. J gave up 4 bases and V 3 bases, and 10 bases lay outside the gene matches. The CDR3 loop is CASSSSGTGTGETQYF. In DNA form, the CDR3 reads TGCGCCAGCAGCTCCTCCGGGACAGGGACCGGAGAGACCCAGTACTTC.

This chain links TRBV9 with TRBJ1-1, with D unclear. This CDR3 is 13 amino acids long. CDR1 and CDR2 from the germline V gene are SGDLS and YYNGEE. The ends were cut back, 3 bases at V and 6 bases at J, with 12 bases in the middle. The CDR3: CASSAGIRAEAFF. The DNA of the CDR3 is TGTGCCAGCAGCGCAGGAATTCGCGCTGAAGCTTTCTTT.

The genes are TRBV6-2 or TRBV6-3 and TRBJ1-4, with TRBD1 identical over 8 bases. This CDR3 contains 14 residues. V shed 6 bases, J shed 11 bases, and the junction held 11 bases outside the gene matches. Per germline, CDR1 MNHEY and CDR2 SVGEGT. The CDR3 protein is CASSPPQGARKLFF. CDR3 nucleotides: TGTGCCAGCAGCCCACCCCAGGGGGCGCGGAAACTGTTTTTT.

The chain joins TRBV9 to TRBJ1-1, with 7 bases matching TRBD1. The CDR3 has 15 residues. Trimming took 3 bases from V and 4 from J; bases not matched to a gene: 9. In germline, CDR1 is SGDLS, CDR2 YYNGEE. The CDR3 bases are TGTGCCAGCAGCGCGATGACAAGGGGGCCCACTGAAGCTTTCTTT. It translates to CASSAMTRGPTEAFF.

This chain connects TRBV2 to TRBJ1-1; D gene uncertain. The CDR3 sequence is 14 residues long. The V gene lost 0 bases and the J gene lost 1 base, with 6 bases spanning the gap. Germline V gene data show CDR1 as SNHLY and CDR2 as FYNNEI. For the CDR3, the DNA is TGTGCCAGCAGTGAAGCGTATCGGAACACTGAAGCTTTCTTT. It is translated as CASSEAYRNTEAFF.